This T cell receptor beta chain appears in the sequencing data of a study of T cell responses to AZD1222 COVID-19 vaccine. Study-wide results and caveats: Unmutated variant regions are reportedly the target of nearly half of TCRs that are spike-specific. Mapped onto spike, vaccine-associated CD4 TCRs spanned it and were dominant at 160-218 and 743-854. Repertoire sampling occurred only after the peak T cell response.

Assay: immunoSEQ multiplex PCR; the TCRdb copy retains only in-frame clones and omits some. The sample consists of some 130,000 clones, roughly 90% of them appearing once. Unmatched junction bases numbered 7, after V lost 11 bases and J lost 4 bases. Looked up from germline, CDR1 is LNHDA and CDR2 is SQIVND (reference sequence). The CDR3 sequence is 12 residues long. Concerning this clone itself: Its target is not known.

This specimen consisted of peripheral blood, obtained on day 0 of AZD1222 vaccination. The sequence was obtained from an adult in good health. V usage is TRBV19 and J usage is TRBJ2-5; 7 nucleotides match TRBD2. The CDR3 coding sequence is TGTGCCTCAGGGACGGGGGGAGAGACCCAGTACTTC. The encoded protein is CASGTGGETQYF.